This T cell receptor (beta chain) comes out of a study of radiation and T cells in renal cell carcinoma. Turning to the study itself: Nephrectomy followed 15 Gy stereotactic body radiation by 4 weeks.

Generated by immunoSEQ multiplex PCR, the TCRdb table keeps only in-frame clones and is missing some. Of 150,000 or so clones in the sample, about 88% are singletons; the top ten hold approximately 4%. Regarding this clone: The target antigen is unknown.

Study outcomes and limitations: Pretreatment tumor biopsies were lacking, so baseline clonotypes are unknown.

The CDR3 consists of 14 residues. From germline, CDR1 is SGHAT and CDR2 FQNNGV. V was trimmed by 5 bases and J by 2 bases, leaving 13 bases between them. The sample's time point: baseline pretreatment blood. Regarding treatment: 15 Gy SBRT to primary tumor, nephrectomy 4 weeks later. Clear cell pathology was present in this patient's renal cell carcinoma. This specimen was blood, taken from a patient whose treatment included radiotherapy and nephrectomy. This sequence was found in a woman in her 70s with renal cell carcinoma. The chain links TRBV11-2 to TRBJ2-7; possibly TRBD1 or TRBD2 for D (6 bases each). The CDR3 DNA reads as TGTGCCAGCAGCCGGGGGCGGGCGGCCTACGAGCAGTACTTC. It yields the protein CASSRGRAAYEQYF.